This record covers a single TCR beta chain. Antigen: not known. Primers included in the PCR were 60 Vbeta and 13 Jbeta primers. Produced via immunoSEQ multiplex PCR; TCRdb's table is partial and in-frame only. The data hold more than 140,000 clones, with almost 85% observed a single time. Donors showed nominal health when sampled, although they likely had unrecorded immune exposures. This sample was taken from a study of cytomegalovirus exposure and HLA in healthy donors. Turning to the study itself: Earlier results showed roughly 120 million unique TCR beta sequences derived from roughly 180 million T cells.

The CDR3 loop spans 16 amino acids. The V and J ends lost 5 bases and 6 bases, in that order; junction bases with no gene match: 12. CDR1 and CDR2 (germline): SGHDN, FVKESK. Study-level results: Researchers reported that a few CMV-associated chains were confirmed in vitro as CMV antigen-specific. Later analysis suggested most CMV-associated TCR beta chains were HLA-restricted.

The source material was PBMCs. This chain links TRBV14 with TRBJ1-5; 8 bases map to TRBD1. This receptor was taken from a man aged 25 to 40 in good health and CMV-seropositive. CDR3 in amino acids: CASSSREAGGCQPQHF. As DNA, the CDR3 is TGTGCCAGCAGCTCTAGGGAGGCAGGGGGCTGTCAGCCCCAGCATTTT.